This TCR beta chain was retrieved from a study of early T cells in non-severe SARS-CoV-2 infection. A word on this clonotype: Its antigen is as yet unknown.

Findings and limits, study-wide: Sequences matched to VDJdb favored anti-spike CD8 responses, while private and CD4 specificities were missed.

Germline loops: CDR1 KGHSH, CDR2 LQKENI. The ends were cut back, 1 base at V and 2 bases at J, with 5 bases in the middle. The CDR3 is 14 residues long. MiXCR was run by TCRdb on the 5' RACE reads, yielding one entry per CDR3 protein. Of tens of thousands of distinct CDR3 sequences listed, approximately 15% are singletons. The chain has TRBV18 and TRBJ1-4; tentative D call: TRBD1 (5 bases). The sequence was collected from an adult who was a healthcare worker with PCR-confirmed SARS-CoV-2 infection or an uninfected control (not recorded which). The sequenced sample was whole blood, obtained at baseline. The chain's CDR3 is CASSPRGTNEKLFF. In nucleotides, the CDR3 is TGTGCCAGCTCACCACGGGGCACTAATGAAAAACTGTTTTTT.